Listed here is a single TCR beta chain. Measured with immunoSEQ multiplex PCR; TCRdb has only the in-frame clones, and not every one. The sample yields some 320,000 clones, roughly 85% seen once. The sample originates from a study of blood T cell repertoires in COVID-19. Study at large: COVID-19 samples collected from the United States, Italy and Spain covered acute and convalescent phases. Sources were T cells, B-cell-depleted T cells, or PBMCs; the material itself was cDNA or gDNA.

The sequenced material came from PBMCs or T cells enriched from blood (not recorded which). The sequence derives from a woman aged 25 to 39 who had been exposed to COVID-19.

The CDR3, as DNA: TGTGCCACCCAGAAGGGGCTAGAGGGCTACACCTTC. This sequence encodes CATQKGLEGYTF. The chain is built from TRBV7-9 and TRBJ1-2; D is perhaps TRBD1 (5 bases). Germline V gives CDR1 SEHNR, CDR2 FQNEAQ (reference sequence). The CDR3 loop spans 12 amino acids. V lost 10 bases, J lost 8 bases, and 17 bases lay in between.